This T cell receptor beta chain was identified in a study of OX40 agonist ivuxolimab in advanced cancers. This clone has just a few counts. Clones were read by immunoSEQ multiplex PCR, and TCRdb kept only the in-frame ones, dropping some. The sample consists of approximately 40,000 clones, 88% of them appearing once. Sequenced material: CD4+ or CD8+ T cells sorted from blood, taken in a trial of the OX40 agonist ivuxolimab. The receptor comes from an adult with an advanced solid tumor such as melanoma, head and neck, liver or kidney cancer.

CDR3 sequence (DNA): TGTGCCAGCAGTGCGGGACAGGGAAATCAGCCCCAGCATTTT. Protein product: CASSAGQGNQPQHF. This rearrangement joins TRBV6-1 to TRBJ1-5, with 9 nucleotides matching TRBD1. The ends lost 4 bases at V and 4 bases at J; junction bases unmatched: 2. CDR1 and CDR2 from the germline V gene are MNHNS and SASEGT. The CDR3 runs 14 residues.